The rows below give T cell receptor beta chains drawn from one sample of a study of spatial heterogeneity in lung cancer. One entry per CDR3 protein results from TCRdb running MiXCR on the 5' RACE reads. The sample yields 16,000 or so distinct CDR3 sequences, 5% to 7% seen once. The input for sequencing was lung tumor tissue, taken at surgery. Every receptor here comes from a female donor with early-stage non-small cell lung cancer. CDR3s include the opening cysteine and the closing phenylalanine or tryptophan. Fields, in order: clone size, J gene, V gene, CDR3 length, CDR3 protein. Some rows mark clone size as missing; the rest say once, few, many or name a class of expanded clone.

clone_size: medium-sized
j_call: TRBJ2-5
v_call: TRBV6-1
cdr3_length: 11
cdr3_aa: CASRLEETQYF

clone_size: many
j_call: TRBJ1-5
v_call: TRBV28
cdr3_length: 15
cdr3_aa: CASSLGRGPNQPQHF

clone_size: many
j_call: TRBJ2-1
v_call: TRBV3-1
cdr3_length: 16
cdr3_aa: CASSHAAGGRYNEQFF

clone_size: many
j_call: TRBJ1-2
v_call: TRBV5-1
cdr3_length: 14
cdr3_aa: CASSISPEMYGYTF

clone_size: many
j_call: TRBJ2-1
v_call: TRBV11-2
cdr3_length: 14
cdr3_aa: CASSIGQRDYEQFF

clone_size: many
j_call: TRBJ2-1
v_call: TRBV7-2
cdr3_length: 12
cdr3_aa: CASSQIVGEQFF

clone_size: few
j_call: TRBJ1-1
v_call: TRBV7-9
cdr3_length: 13
cdr3_aa: CASMAGANTEAFF

clone_size: .
j_call: TRBJ2-3
v_call: TRBV6-2/TRBV6-3
cdr3_length: 14
cdr3_aa: CASSYGRKADTQYF

clone_size: many
j_call: TRBJ2-5
v_call: TRBV7-9
cdr3_length: 16
cdr3_aa: CASSLRGLAIQETQYF

clone_size: many
j_call: TRBJ2-1
v_call: TRBV7-8
cdr3_length: 16
cdr3_aa: CASSIGTSGRAGEQFF

clone_size: many
j_call: TRBJ2-7
v_call: TRBV20-1
cdr3_length: 14
cdr3_aa: CSVMTSARGYEQYF

clone_size: few
j_call: TRBJ2-5
v_call: TRBV7-3
cdr3_length: 13
cdr3_aa: CASSKGKEETQYF

clone_size: medium-sized
j_call: TRBJ2-7
v_call: TRBV7-2
cdr3_length: 12
cdr3_aa: CASSLGRGEQYF

clone_size: many
j_call: TRBJ2-3
v_call: TRBV24-1
cdr3_length: 13
cdr3_aa: CATGTSGADTQYF

clone_size: many
j_call: TRBJ2-7
v_call: TRBV2
cdr3_length: 14
cdr3_aa: CASSELAGETAQYF

clone_size: .
j_call: TRBJ1-6
v_call: TRBV20-1
cdr3_length: 12
cdr3_aa: CSAREQISPLHF

clone_size: many
j_call: TRBJ1-6
v_call: TRBV11-2
cdr3_length: 13
cdr3_aa: CASSLESNSPLHF

clone_size: many
j_call: TRBJ2-1
v_call: TRBV27
cdr3_length: 16
cdr3_aa: CASSLFSGGFNNEQFF

clone_size: .
j_call: TRBJ2-2
v_call: TRBV6-6
cdr3_length: 14
cdr3_aa: CASSAGRSTGELFF

clone_size: many
j_call: TRBJ2-1
v_call: TRBV20-1
cdr3_length: 14
cdr3_aa: CSAPKREWSNEQFF

clone_size: medium-sized
j_call: TRBJ2-1
v_call: TRBV7-8
cdr3_length: 14
cdr3_aa: CATDGGQGAGEQFF

clone_size: many
j_call: TRBJ2-7
v_call: TRBV6-2/TRBV6-3
cdr3_length: 12
cdr3_aa: CASSSSPYEQYF

clone_size: many
j_call: TRBJ1-1
v_call: TRBV30
cdr3_length: 13
cdr3_aa: CAWRRGEGTEAFF

clone_size: many
j_call: TRBJ2-7
v_call: TRBV6-6
cdr3_length: 13
cdr3_aa: CASTDPPYLEQYF

clone_size: many
j_call: TRBJ1-2
v_call: TRBV19
cdr3_length: 14
cdr3_aa: CASSISSGGYGYTF

clone_size: many
j_call: TRBJ2-5
v_call: TRBV24-1
cdr3_length: 14
cdr3_aa: CATSSGGAAGTQYF

clone_size: few
j_call: TRBJ2-3
v_call: TRBV7-2
cdr3_length: 15
cdr3_aa: CASSPTSGGADTQYF

clone_size: .
j_call: TRBJ1-5
v_call: TRBV27
cdr3_length: 14
cdr3_aa: CASSLAAPDQPQHF

clone_size: .
j_call: TRBJ2-5
v_call: TRBV12-3/TRBV12-4
cdr3_length: 15
cdr3_aa: CASSSGQGTDETQYF

clone_size: few
j_call: TRBJ2-3
v_call: TRBV12-3/TRBV12-4
cdr3_length: 11
cdr3_aa: CASSTLDTQYF

clone_size: .
j_call: TRBJ2-5
v_call: TRBV30
cdr3_length: 13
cdr3_aa: CAWSEDRVETQYF

clone_size: many
j_call: TRBJ1-1
v_call: TRBV29-1
cdr3_length: 13
cdr3_aa: CSFLDRLNTEAFF

clone_size: medium-sized
j_call: TRBJ1-2
v_call: TRBV3-1
cdr3_length: 15
cdr3_aa: CASSQVHNSNYGYTF

clone_size: many
j_call: TRBJ2-3
v_call: TRBV3-1
cdr3_length: 15
cdr3_aa: CASSQERRITDTQYF

clone_size: many
j_call: TRBJ2-7
v_call: TRBV5-6
cdr3_length: 16
cdr3_aa: CASSRLAAKLTYEQYF

clone_size: many
j_call: TRBJ1-1
v_call: TRBV6-2/TRBV6-3
cdr3_length: 13
cdr3_aa: CASSPGAWTEAFF

clone_size: many
j_call: TRBJ2-3
v_call: TRBV5-8
cdr3_length: 16
cdr3_aa: CASSLNLAGRTDTQYF

clone_size: few
j_call: TRBJ2-1
v_call: TRBV24-1
cdr3_length: 13
cdr3_aa: CATSVRSVTEQFF

clone_size: many
j_call: TRBJ1-1
v_call: TRBV7-2
cdr3_length: 13
cdr3_aa: CASRGGDSTEAFF

clone_size: many
j_call: TRBJ2-2
v_call: TRBV20-1
cdr3_length: 13
cdr3_aa: CSARGPRTGELFF

clone_size: many
j_call: TRBJ2-3
v_call: TRBV7-3
cdr3_length: 15
cdr3_aa: CASSLRPGEADTQYF

clone_size: few
j_call: TRBJ2-3
v_call: TRBV24-1
cdr3_length: 17
cdr3_aa: CATSDSSGSSSTDTQYF

clone_size: many
j_call: TRBJ2-4
v_call: TRBV19
cdr3_length: 15
cdr3_aa: CASSRLAYDKNIQYF

clone_size: many
j_call: TRBJ2-5
v_call: TRBV20-1
cdr3_length: 14
cdr3_aa: CSARGRLGEETQYF

clone_size: many
j_call: TRBJ1-2
v_call: TRBV16
cdr3_length: 15
cdr3_aa: CASSHRLNEDYGYTF

clone_size: many
j_call: TRBJ1-3
v_call: TRBV7-8
cdr3_length: 15
cdr3_aa: CASTRDHRGGNTIYF

clone_size: many
j_call: TRBJ2-4
v_call: TRBV7-2
cdr3_length: 15
cdr3_aa: CASSQPTSGRDIQYF

clone_size: many
j_call: TRBJ2-3
v_call: TRBV20-1
cdr3_length: 17
cdr3_aa: CSARRGLSGRAGDTQYF

clone_size: .
j_call: TRBJ2-1
v_call: TRBV3-1
cdr3_length: 15
cdr3_aa: CASSQGGREYNEQFF

clone_size: .
j_call: TRBJ1-5
v_call: TRBV5-1
cdr3_length: 18
cdr3_aa: CASSLGPGTGKENQPQHF

clone_size: medium-sized
j_call: TRBJ2-2
v_call: TRBV18
cdr3_length: 13
cdr3_aa: CASSESGTGELFF

clone_size: .
j_call: TRBJ2-2
v_call: TRBV18
cdr3_length: 16
cdr3_aa: CASSPAGPLNTGELFF

clone_size: many
j_call: TRBJ2-5
v_call: TRBV5-1
cdr3_length: 16
cdr3_aa: CASSPLGQGAKETQYF

clone_size: many
j_call: TRBJ2-2
v_call: TRBV9
cdr3_length: 13
cdr3_aa: CASSASKAGELFF

clone_size: many
j_call: TRBJ1-4
v_call: TRBV5-1
cdr3_length: 16
cdr3_aa: CASSPDRGVTNEKLFF

clone_size: few
j_call: TRBJ2-3
v_call: TRBV28
cdr3_length: 12
cdr3_aa: CASSLLTDTQYF

clone_size: many
j_call: TRBJ1-5
v_call: TRBV20-1
cdr3_length: 13
cdr3_aa: CSARQDWSWPQHF